Sequencing of this T cell receptor beta chain was carried out in a study of OX40 agonist ivuxolimab in advanced cancers. This clone was observed a single time. Sequencing used immunoSEQ multiplex PCR; TCRdb keeps in-frame clones, though not all of them. The data show tens of thousands of clones, 80% seen once. V was pared by 6 bases and J by 3 bases, with 15 bases between. There are 15 residues in the CDR3. The germline V gene has CDR1 KGHSH and CDR2 LQKENI. The chain uses TRBV18 and TRBJ1-5; D is unresolved. This receptor was identified in an adult with an advanced solid tumor such as melanoma, head and neck, liver or kidney cancer. Sequencing used CD4+ or CD8+ T cells sorted from blood, obtained in a trial of the OX40 agonist ivuxolimab. CDR3 loop: CASSPGVGLNQPQHF. CDR3 DNA sequence: TGTGCCAGCTCCCCCGGGGTAGGGCTCAATCAGCCCCAGCATTTT.